This entry lists 4 T cell receptor beta chains sequenced from one sample in a study of cytomegalovirus exposure and HLA in healthy donors. It was with 60 Vbeta and 13 Jbeta primers that the PCR ran. The repertoire was sequenced with immunoSEQ multiplex PCR; TCRdb's copy has only in-frame clones and lacks some. This table holds 100,000 to 150,000 clones. The sample consisted of PBMCs. The receptors stem from a man aged 18 to 30 in good health and CMV-seronegative.

The chain is built from TRBV10-3 and TRBJ2-3; 7 positions match TRBD1. The CDR3 length is 16 residues. Looked up from germline, CDR1 is ENHRY and CDR2 is SYGVKD. The ends lost 7 bases at V and 3 bases at J; junction bases unmatched: 13. CDR3 in amino acids: CAITKRQGRWTDTQYF. The DNA of the CDR3 is TGTGCCATCACCAAACGACAGGGTCGGTGGACAGATACGCAGTATTTT.

The V and J genes are TRBV5-1 and TRBJ2-7; D perhaps matches TRBD1 (6 bases). There are 15 residues in the CDR3. V shed 0 bases and J shed 3 bases, with 13 bases lying between them. Germline values: CDR1 SGHRS, CDR2 YFSETQ. The CDR3 here is CASSLVSGAIYEQYF. CDR3 nucleotides: TGCGCCAGCAGCTTGGTGTCAGGGGCGATCTACGAGCAGTACTTC.

The genes are TRBV28 and TRBJ1-2; D is unresolved. This CDR3 region has 12 residues. Trimming took off 8 bases at V and 4 bases at J, with 11 bases between the two ends. CDR1 MDHEN and CDR2 SYDVKM come from the germline V gene. The CDR3: CASGVGSYGYTF. The DNA for the CDR3 is TGTGCCAGCGGAGTTGGCAGCTATGGCTACACCTTC.

The CDR3 region has the DNA TGTGCCAGCAGTTACTCGATGGGTCAGGCAGCTGAAGCTTTCTTT. Amino acid sequence: CASSYSMGQAAEAFF. The V call is TRBV6-5, the J call TRBJ1-1, with no clear D. CDR1 and CDR2 (germline): MNHEY, SVGAGI. Trimming cost V 0 bases and J 6 bases, with 14 bases left between them. The CDR3 consists of 15 residues.